These 27 T cell receptor beta chains were all obtained from the same sample, sequenced in a study of Ad26.COV2.S vaccination and SARS-CoV-2 variants. Treatment described: about 20 received Ad26.COV2.S at low or high dose, single or two shots; 5 received placebo; per-sample allocation not given. At day 63 after the first vaccine or placebo injection, samples were drawn. Clones were sequenced by immunoSEQ multiplex PCR, and TCRdb holds only the in-frame ones, with some missing. The table includes just under 250,000 clones, approximately 87% detected once. This material consisted of peripheral blood, taken in a trial of Ad26.COV2.S vaccine versus placebo. The receptors come from a person between 18 and 65 years old who received the Ad26.COV2.S COVID-19 vaccine or a placebo.

This clone showed up just once. The chain links TRBV27 to TRBJ2-2, with TRBD2 matching over 8 bases. V was clipped by 6 bases and J by 6 bases; unmatched bases: 9. The CDR3 has 15 amino acids. CDR1 and CDR2 (germline): MNHEY, SMNVEV (reference sequence). CDR3 coding DNA: TGTGCCAGCAGCCCCGGGGGGGCCTTTCCCGGGGAGCTGTTTTTT. This gives the protein CASSPGGAFPGELFF.

The chain recombines TRBV10-1 with TRBJ2-5; D remains unclear. CDR1 and CDR2 (germline): WNHNN, SYGVQD (reference sequence). The ends were cut back, 11 bases at V and 2 bases at J, with 3 bases in the middle. The CDR3 sequence is 9 residues long. The CDR3 bases are TGCGCCCGTCAAGAGACCCAGTACTTC. Translating gives CARQETQYF.

This chain joins TRBV19 and TRBJ2-5, with TRBD1 as a possible D gene (6 bases). The ends were cut back, 3 bases at V and 1 base at J, with 15 bases in the middle. CDR3 size: 16 residues. Germline CDR1 reads LNHDA; CDR2 reads SQIVND (reference sequence). The CDR3 protein is CASSISAGTPQETQYF. The CDR3 DNA reads as TGTGCCAGTAGTATCAGTGCCGGGACACCCCAAGAGACCCAGTACTTC.

The rearrangement joins TRBV28 to TRBJ2-5, with 8 bases identical to TRBD2. Germline CDR1 MDHEN, CDR2 SYDVKM. Trimming at V came to 5 bases and at J to 2 bases, leaving 10 bases not matched to a gene. CDR3 length: 16 residues. DNA for the CDR3: TGTGCCAGCAGTCCCCGTGTCGGGGGGGATCAAGAGACCCAGTACTTC. Its protein is CASSPRVGGDQETQYF.

V and J are TRBV3-1 (or the pseudogene TRBV3-2) and TRBJ1-5; D is unresolved. The CDR3 is 15 residues long. CDR1 LGHDT and CDR2 YNNKEL come from the germline V gene (reference sequence). V dropped 4 bases and J dropped 0 bases, with 10 bases sitting between them. CDR3 loop: CASSRDEFSNQPQHF. As DNA, the CDR3 is TGTGCCAGCAGCCGAGATGAATTTAGCAATCAGCCCCAGCATTTT.

The chain is built from TRBV5-1 and TRBJ2-7; no reliable D call. CDR1 is SGHRS and CDR2 is YFSETQ in the germline V gene. CDR3 length: 12 residues. The V end was cut by 3 bases, the J end by 3 bases, with 7 bases between. CDR3 protein: CASSSSHYEQYF. CDR3 in DNA: TGCGCCAGCAGCTCCTCCCACTACGAGCAGTACTTC.

The chain carries TRBV25-1 and TRBJ2-5; D ambiguous. The CDR3 contains 11 residues. V was clipped by 4 bases and J by 6 bases, with 6 bases between them. Per germline, CDR1 MGHDK and CDR2 SYGVNS. DNA for the CDR3: TGTGCCAGCAGTGGGGGAAAGACCCAGTACTTC. It yields the protein CASSGGKTQYF.

The V gene is TRBV7-2, the J gene TRBJ2-1, with no clear D. V was trimmed by 0 bases and J by 6 bases, leaving 6 bases between them. Germline V gene data show CDR1 as SGHTA and CDR2 as FQGNSA. CDR3 length equals 13 residues. In nucleotides, the CDR3 is TGTGCCAGCAGCTTAGCTGAGAGCAATGAGCAGTTCTTC. Translating it yields CASSLAESNEQFF.

The V and J genes are TRBV18 and TRBJ2-2; D unresolved. This CDR3 comprises 15 residues. V lost 3 bases and J lost 1, with 9 bases in between. Per the germline V gene, CDR1 is KGHSH and CDR2 is LQKENI. CDR3 loop: CASSPVRQNTGELFF. CDR3 DNA: TGTGCCAGCTCACCGGTTCGACAGAACACCGGGGAGCTGTTTTTT.

This chain links TRBV4-2 with TRBJ2-3; 7 bases align to TRBD1. V trimming: 0 bases; J trimming: 3 bases; junction bases outside the gene matches: 6. CDR1 and CDR2 from the germline V gene are LGHNA and YNFKEQ. This CDR3 has 16 residues. Here the CDR3 DNA reads TGTGCCAGCAGCCAAGAGTGGGCAGGGGGTACAGATACGCAGTATTTT. Translating it yields CASSQEWAGGTDTQYF.

This chain uses TRBV5-4 with TRBJ2-5; TRBD1 aligns across 8 bases. Germline values: CDR1 SGHNT, CDR2 YYREEE (reference sequence). The trim removed 0 bases at V and 3 bases at J, leaving 1 base unmatched. The CDR3 is made up of 14 amino acids. The CDR3 bases are TGTGCCAGCAGCTTGGAACAGGGGGAAGAGACCCAGTACTTC. This gives the protein CASSLEQGEETQYF.

V gene TRBV28 combines with J gene TRBJ2-7; D is unclear. V shed 2 bases and J shed 6 bases, with 11 bases lying between them. Germline CDR1 reads MDHEN; CDR2 reads SYDVKM. The CDR3 length is 13 residues. Here the CDR3 reads CASSLNHLGEQYF. The CDR3 DNA reads TGTGCCAGCAGTTTAAATCACCTGGGCGAGCAGTACTTC. Variable domain in full (rest from reference TRBV28 and TRBJ2-7): DVKVTQSSRYLVKRTGEKVFLECVQDMDHENMFWYRQDPGLGLRLIYFSYDVKMKEKGDIPEGYSVSREKKERFSLILESASTNQTSMYLCASSLNHLGEQYFGPGTRLTVT.

In its sample, this clone was seen a few times. CDR3 residues: CASSSSTSGYPYEQYF. In DNA form, the CDR3 reads TGTGCCAGCAGTTCTAGTACTAGCGGATACCCCTACGAGCAGTACTTC. This chain joins TRBV27 and TRBJ2-7; 8 bases match TRBD2. CDR1 is MNHEY and CDR2 is SMNVEV in the germline V gene (reference sequence). V trimming: 4 bases; J trimming: 2 bases; junction bases outside the gene matches: 10. CDR3 size: 16 residues.

This clone was seen a single time. The chain joins TRBV4-3 to TRBJ1-5; no definite D call. The CDR3 is 15 residues long. V dropped 6 bases and J dropped 7 bases, with 19 bases sitting between them. Germline V CDR1 and CDR2: LGHNA, YSLEER. CDR3: CASSFDRGFWQPQHF. CDR3 bases: TGCGCCAGCAGTTTCGACCGGGGTTTCTGGCAGCCCCAGCATTTT.

As to this clone: This CDR3 is also generated by other DNA sequences in the sample. The J gene is TRBJ2-3, the V gene TRBV7-3; D call uncertain. The CDR3 runs to 13 residues. Germline lookup yields CDR1 SGHTA and CDR2 FQGTGA. Trimming shortened V by 1 base and J by 4 bases, and 6 bases separated the two germline ends. The CDR3 region has the DNA TGTGCCAGCAGCTTAAGGGAAGCAGATACGCAGTATTTT. Amino acid sequence: CASSLREADTQYF.

The chain uses TRBV6-5 and TRBJ1-3; D unresolved. The CDR3 spans 15 residues. Germline V gene sequence: CDR1 MNHEY, CDR2 SVGAGI. The germline V and J ends were trimmed by 0 bases and 0 bases, with 6 bases remaining between them. The CDR3 region is CASSYSWGSGNTIYF. As DNA, the CDR3 is TGTGCCAGCAGTTACTCGTGGGGCTCTGGAAACACCATATATTTT.

This clone was counted between two and nine times. V and J are TRBV7-9 and TRBJ2-2; D not resolved. This CDR3 has 13 amino acids. The germline V gene has CDR1 SEHNR and CDR2 FQNEAQ (reference sequence). Trimming took 3 bases from V and 3 from J, leaving 5 bases between them. CDR3 coding DNA: TGTGCCAGCAGCTTCACGGACACCGGGGAGCTGTTTTTT. Its protein product is CASSFTDTGELFF.

This clone turned up a few times. The chain employs TRBV12-3 or TRBV12-4 and TRBJ1-5; D is unclear. V was shortened by 4 bases and J by 7 bases, with 8 bases between the two germline ends. This CDR3 spans 12 amino acids. The CDR3 region is CASSSSWQPQHF. As DNA, the CDR3 is TGTGCCAGCAGTTCAAGCTGGCAGCCCCAGCATTTT.

The chain uses TRBV9 and TRBJ2-3, with a weak D call TRBD1 (5 bases). The CDR3 runs to 12 residues. V dropped 0 bases and J dropped 6 bases, with 5 bases sitting between them. Germline V CDR1 and CDR2: SGDLS, YYNGEE. The CDR3 nucleotides read TGTGCCAGCAGCGTAGAGGGGGATACGCAGTATTTT. Amino acids: CASSVEGDTQYF.

The chain recombines TRBV4-2 with TRBJ2-1; 8 nucleotides agree with TRBD2. The germline CDR1 and CDR2 sequences are LGHNA and YNFKEQ. V trimming: 7 bases; J trimming: 0 bases; junction bases outside the gene matches: 11. The CDR3 has 17 amino acids. The DNA of the CDR3 is TGTGCCAGCACCCCCGAGGGCGGGGGGAGCTCCTACAATGAGCAGTTCTTC. Translating it yields CASTPEGGGSSYNEQFF.

This rearrangement joins TRBV7-9 to TRBJ2-4, with 10 bases aligning to TRBD1. With V trimmed by 5 bases and J by 4 bases, 11 bases remained unmatched. Germline V gives CDR1 SEHNR, CDR2 FQNEAQ (reference sequence). There are 17 residues in the CDR3. The CDR3 reads CASSPTTGGETKNIQYF. The DNA for the CDR3 is TGTGCCAGCAGCCCGACGACAGGGGGCGAGACAAAAAACATTCAGTACTTC.

The rearrangement uses TRBV5-4 and TRBJ2-2, with TRBD1 identical over 11 bases. CDR1 and CDR2 (germline): SGHNT, YYREEE (reference sequence). V gave up 4 bases and J gave up 5 bases; unmatched junction bases: 10. The CDR3 is 17 amino acids. CDR3 residues: CASSRDWTGGRTGELFF. Here the CDR3 DNA reads TGTGCCAGCAGCCGAGATTGGACAGGGGGCCGTACCGGGGAGCTGTTTTTT.

This clone was seen a handful of times. The rearrangement links TRBV4-1 to TRBJ1-5, with 12 bases matching TRBD1. After removal of 0 bases from V and 7 bases from J, the junction contained 4 bases not matched to a gene. The CDR3 spans 16 residues. Looked up from germline, CDR1 is MGHRA and CDR2 is YSYEKL. CDR3 protein: CASSQEGTGGHQPQHF. As DNA, the CDR3 is TGCGCCAGCAGCCAAGAGGGGACAGGGGGCCACCAGCCCCAGCATTTT.

This clone showed up just a few times. The rearrangement joins TRBV6-5 to TRBJ1-3, with TRBD1 identical over 7 bases. CDR3 length equals 16 residues. Germline CDR1 is MNHEY and CDR2 is SVGAGI. The trim removed 4 bases at V and 4 bases at J, leaving 10 bases unmatched. The CDR3 spells CASSSRQGLSGNTIYF. The CDR3 bases are TGTGCCAGCAGTTCCCGACAGGGTCTGAGCGGAAACACCATATATTTT.

The V call is TRBV19, the J call TRBJ1-2; D ambiguous. This CDR3 spans 13 amino acids. Trimming pared 7 bases from V and 6 bases from J, leaving 15 bases between. The germline CDR1 and CDR2 sequences are LNHDA and SQIVND (reference sequence). For the CDR3, the DNA is TGTGCCAGTAACCTGGGCAGTAGCAATGGCTACACCTTC. It translates to CASNLGSSNGYTF. The full variable domain, completed using reference TRBV19 and TRBJ1-2, is DGGITQSPKYLFRKEGQNVTLSCEQNLNHDAMYWYRQDPGQGLRLIYYSQIVNDFQKGDIAEGYSVSREKKESFPLTVTSAQKNPTAFYLCASNLGSSNGYTFGSGTRLTVV.

CDR3 residues: CASSIVTGRSSDTQYF. The CDR3 region has the DNA TGTGCCAGTAGTATAGTCACCGGGAGAAGTTCAGATACGCAGTATTTT. The rearrangement joins TRBV19 to TRBJ2-3; tentatively, D is TRBD2 (6 bases). The CDR3 loop spans 16 amino acids. Germline-derived CDR1 and CDR2 are LNHDA and SQIVND (reference sequence). Deletions cut 1 base from V and 4 bases from J, with 15 bases between.

The chain links TRBV18 to TRBJ2-3; 11 nucleotides match TRBD2. Per the germline V gene, CDR1 is KGHSH and CDR2 is LQKENI. The CDR3 loop spans 19 amino acids. V shed 3 bases, J shed 0 bases, and the junction held 11 bases outside the gene matches. The CDR3 spells CASSPLPGLAESSTDTQYF. The CDR3 region has the DNA TGTGCCAGCTCACCTTTACCGGGACTAGCGGAATCTAGCACAGATACGCAGTATTTT.